This T cell receptor (beta chain) was observed in a study of PD-1 blockade in mismatch repair-deficient tumors listed by TCRdb under 2017. For the study in its entirety: Between late 2013 and late 2016, the trial enrolled approximately 91 consecutive patients with about a dozen types of mismatch repair-deficient cancer, all of whom had received prior treatment and were progressing. Deep sequencing of TCR CDR3 regions was used to track tumor-associated T cell clones in peripheral blood of patients responding to PD-1 blockade. Paper-wide results and their limitations: Rapid expansion after pembrolizumab followed by contraction, generally before radiologic responses, was shown by tumor-resident clones, which were often undetectable in blood before treatment.

Receptors were amplified or captured by the immunoSEQ multiplex PCR assay. TCRdb holds this immuneACCESS table with in-frame rearrangements only. Some clones are missing; in checked studies, unresolved V genes explain under half, and the rest has no known cause. This sample has 120,000 or so clones in its table, and 88% of those were observed once. The ten largest clones add up to approximately 12% of the sample. Mismatch repair deficiency in every enrolled patient was established by polymerase chain reaction or immunohistochemistry. TCR sequencing was carried out for three patients who responded to pembrolizumab therapy. The phase II trial prospectively tested pembrolizumab PD-1 blockade in advanced mismatch repair-deficient cancers regardless of tissue of origin. Peripheral blood T cell samples were gathered serially, both before PD-1 blockade started and at multiple time points afterward. Blood sampling time points were reported as weeks after the first dose of pembrolizumab.

V is trimmed back by 4 bases and J by 0 bases, and the junction contains 3 bases that no gene match accounts for. Looking up the germline V gene yields CDR1 SGHDT and CDR2 YYEEEE. Counted from cysteine to phenylalanine, this CDR3 has 15 amino acids. The only DNA kept is the CDR3, 45 bases in frame from the first base. Worth noting for this clone: What antigen it recognizes has not been identified. It has no much larger one-base neighbor in the sample; base qualities were not kept.

This sample comprised peripheral blood, obtained 70 to 72 weeks after starting pembrolizumab. The clonotype comes from an adult with mismatch repair-deficient cancer. The chain is made from TRBV5-6 and TRBJ2-1, with 8 middle bases fitting TRBD1. The CDR3 corresponds to CASSQGAISYNEQFF. The DNA is as follows: TGTGCCAGCAGCCAGGGGGCGATCTCCTACAATGAGCAGTTCTTC.